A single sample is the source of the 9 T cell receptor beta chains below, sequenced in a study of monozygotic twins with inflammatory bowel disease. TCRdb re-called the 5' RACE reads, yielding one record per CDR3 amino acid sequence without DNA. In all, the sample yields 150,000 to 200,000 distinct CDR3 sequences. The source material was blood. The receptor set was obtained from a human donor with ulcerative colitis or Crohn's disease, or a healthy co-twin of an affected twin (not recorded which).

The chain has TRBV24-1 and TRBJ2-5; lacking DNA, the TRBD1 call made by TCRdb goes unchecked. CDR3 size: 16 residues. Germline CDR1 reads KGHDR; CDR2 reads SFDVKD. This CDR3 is CATSDTGPRGGETQYF.

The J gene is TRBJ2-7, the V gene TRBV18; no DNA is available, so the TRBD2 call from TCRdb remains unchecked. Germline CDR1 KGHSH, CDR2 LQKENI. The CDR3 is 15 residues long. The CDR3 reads CASSPGLAGGYEQYF.

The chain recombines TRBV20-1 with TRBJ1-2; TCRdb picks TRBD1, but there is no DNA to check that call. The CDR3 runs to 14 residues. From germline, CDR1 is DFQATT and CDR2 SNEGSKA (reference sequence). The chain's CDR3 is CSARGTGGFKGYTF.

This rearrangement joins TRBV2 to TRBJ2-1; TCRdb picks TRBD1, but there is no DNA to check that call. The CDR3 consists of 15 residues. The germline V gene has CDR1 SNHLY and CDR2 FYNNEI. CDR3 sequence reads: CASRVRTGTYNEQFF.

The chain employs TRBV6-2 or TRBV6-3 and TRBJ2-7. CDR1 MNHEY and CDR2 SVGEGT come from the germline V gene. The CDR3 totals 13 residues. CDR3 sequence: CASSYTGTSEQYF.

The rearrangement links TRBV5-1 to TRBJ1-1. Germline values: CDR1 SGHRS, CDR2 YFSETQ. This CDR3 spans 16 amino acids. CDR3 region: CASSLVGSLGNTEAFF. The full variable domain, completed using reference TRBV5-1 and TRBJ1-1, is KAGVTQTPRYLIKTRGQQVTLSCSPISGHRSVSWYQQTPGQGLQFLFEYFSETQRNKGNFPGRFSGRQFSNSRSEMNVSTLELGDSALYLCASSLVGSLGNTEAFFGQGTRLTVV.

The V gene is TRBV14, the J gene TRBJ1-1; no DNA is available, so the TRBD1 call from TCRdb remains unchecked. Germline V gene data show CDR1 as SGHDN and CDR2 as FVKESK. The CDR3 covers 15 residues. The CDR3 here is CASSQDPPGVPEAFF.

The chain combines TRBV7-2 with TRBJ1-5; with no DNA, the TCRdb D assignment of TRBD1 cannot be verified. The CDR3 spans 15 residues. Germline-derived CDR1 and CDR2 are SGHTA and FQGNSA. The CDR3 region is CASSRGSLSNQPQHF.

CDR3 sequence reads: CASSTVAGAYEQYF. V and J are TRBV6-1 and TRBJ2-7; TCRdb's D gene call, TRBD2, goes unchecked for lack of DNA. The CDR3 is made up of 14 amino acids. The germline V gene encodes CDR1 MNHNS and CDR2 SASEGT.